This entry is about one T cell receptor (beta chain). CDR3 length equals 14 residues. Per the germline V gene, CDR1 is SEHNR and CDR2 is FQNEAQ (reference sequence). Trimming left V 2 bases short and J 7 bases short, with 14 bases between. Assay: immunoSEQ multiplex PCR; the TCRdb copy retains only in-frame clones and omits some. The sample consists of roughly 89,000 clones, 94% of them appearing once. This specimen belongs to a study of T cell changes during pregnancy in multiple sclerosis. V is TRBV7-9 and J is TRBJ1-2; D ambiguous. The TCR was taken from a female donor in good health, enrolled as a control in a pregnancy study. The specimen comprised peripheral blood, sampled after pregnancy. The CDR3 DNA sequence: TGTGCCAGCAGCTTACTATCTATATCGAGTGGCTACACCTTC. Its protein is CASSLLSISSGYTF. The full variable domain, with the rest looked up from reference TRBV7-9 and TRBJ1-2, is DTGVSQNPRHKITKRGQNVTFRCDPISEHNRLYWYRQTLGQGPEFLTYFQNEAQLEKSRLLSDRFSAERPKGSFSTLEIQRTEQGDSAMYLCASSLLSISSGYTFGSGTRLTVV.